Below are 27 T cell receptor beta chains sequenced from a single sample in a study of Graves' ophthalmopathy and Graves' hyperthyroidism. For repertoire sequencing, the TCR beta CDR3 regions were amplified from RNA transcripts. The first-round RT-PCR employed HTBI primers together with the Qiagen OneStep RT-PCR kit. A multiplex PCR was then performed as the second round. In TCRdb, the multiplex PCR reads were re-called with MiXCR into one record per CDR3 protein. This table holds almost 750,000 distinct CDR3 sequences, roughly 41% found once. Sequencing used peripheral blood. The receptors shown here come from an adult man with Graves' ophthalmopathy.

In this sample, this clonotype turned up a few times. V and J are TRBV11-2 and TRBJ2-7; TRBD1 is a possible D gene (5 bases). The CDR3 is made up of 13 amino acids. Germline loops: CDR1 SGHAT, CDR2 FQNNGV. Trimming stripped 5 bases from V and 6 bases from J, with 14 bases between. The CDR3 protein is CASSLRQGLEQYF. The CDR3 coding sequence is TGTGCCAGCAGCCTACGGCAGGGTCTCGAGCAGTACTTC.

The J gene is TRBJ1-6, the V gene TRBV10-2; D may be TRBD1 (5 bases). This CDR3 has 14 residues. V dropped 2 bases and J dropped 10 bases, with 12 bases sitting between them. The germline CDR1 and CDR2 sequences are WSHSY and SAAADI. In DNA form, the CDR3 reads TGCGCCAGCAGTGAGACGGGACTAGCGTCACCCCTCCACTTT. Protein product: CASSETGLASPLHF.

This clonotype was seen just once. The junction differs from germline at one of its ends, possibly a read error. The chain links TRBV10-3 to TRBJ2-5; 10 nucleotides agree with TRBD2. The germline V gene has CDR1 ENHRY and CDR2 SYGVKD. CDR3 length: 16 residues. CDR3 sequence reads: CASSLTGLAFRETQYF. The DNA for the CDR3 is TGTGCCAGCAGTTTAACGGGACTAGCGTTTAGAGAGACCCAGTACTTC.

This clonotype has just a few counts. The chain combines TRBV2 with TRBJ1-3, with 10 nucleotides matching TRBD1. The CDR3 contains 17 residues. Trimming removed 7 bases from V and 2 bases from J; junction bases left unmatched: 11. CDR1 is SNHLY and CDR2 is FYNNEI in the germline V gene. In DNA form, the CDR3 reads TGTGCCAGCAACCGAGGGGACAGGGGATTCGCTGGAAACACCATATATTTT. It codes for CASNRGDRGFAGNTIYF. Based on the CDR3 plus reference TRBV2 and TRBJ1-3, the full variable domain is EPEVTQTPSHQVTQMGQEVILRCVPISNHLYFYWYRQILGQKVEFLVSFYNNEISEKSEIFDDQFSVERPDGSNFTLKIRSTKLEDSAMYFCASNRGDRGFAGNTIYFGEGSWLTVV.

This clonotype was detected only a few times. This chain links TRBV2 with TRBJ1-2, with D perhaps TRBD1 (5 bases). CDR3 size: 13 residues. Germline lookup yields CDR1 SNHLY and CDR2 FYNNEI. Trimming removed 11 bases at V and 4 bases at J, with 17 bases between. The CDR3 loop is CACGTQRGYGYTF. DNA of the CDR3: TGTGCCTGCGGGACCCAAAGAGGCTATGGCTACACCTTC.

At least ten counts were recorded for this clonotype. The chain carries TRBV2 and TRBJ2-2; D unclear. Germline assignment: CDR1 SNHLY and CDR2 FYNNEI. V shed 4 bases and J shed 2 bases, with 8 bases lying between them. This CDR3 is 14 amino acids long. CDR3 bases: TGTGCCAGCAGTGCAGATGTTAACACCGGGGAGCTGTTTTTT. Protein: CASSADVNTGELFF.

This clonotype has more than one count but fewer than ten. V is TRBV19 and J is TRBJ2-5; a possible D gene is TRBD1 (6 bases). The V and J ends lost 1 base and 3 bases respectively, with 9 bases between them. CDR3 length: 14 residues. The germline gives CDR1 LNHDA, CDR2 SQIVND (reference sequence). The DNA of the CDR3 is TGTGCCAGTAGTATAGGGACAGCTAAAGAGACCCAGTACTTC. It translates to CASSIGTAKETQYF.

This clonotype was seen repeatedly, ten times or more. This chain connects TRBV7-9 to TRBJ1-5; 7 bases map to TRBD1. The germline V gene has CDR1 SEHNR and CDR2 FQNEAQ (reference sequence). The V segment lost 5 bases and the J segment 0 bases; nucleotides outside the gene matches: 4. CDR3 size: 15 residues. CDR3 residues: CASSRTGYSNQPQHF. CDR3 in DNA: TGTGCCAGCAGCCGGACAGGTTATAGCAATCAGCCCCAGCATTTT.

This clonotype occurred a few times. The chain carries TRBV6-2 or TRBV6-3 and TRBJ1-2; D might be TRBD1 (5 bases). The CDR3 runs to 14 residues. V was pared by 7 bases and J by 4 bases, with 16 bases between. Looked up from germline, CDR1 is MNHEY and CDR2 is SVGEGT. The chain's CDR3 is CASTKSGGSYGYTF. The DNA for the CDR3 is TGTGCCAGCACCAAGAGCGGGGGTAGCTATGGCTACACCTTC.

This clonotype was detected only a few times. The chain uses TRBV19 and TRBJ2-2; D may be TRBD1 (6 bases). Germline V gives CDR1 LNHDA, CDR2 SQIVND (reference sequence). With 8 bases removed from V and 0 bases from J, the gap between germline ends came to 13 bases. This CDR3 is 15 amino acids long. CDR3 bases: TGTGCCAGTCTCCCGGGACACTCGAACACCGGGGAGCTGTTTTTT. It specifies CASLPGHSNTGELFF.

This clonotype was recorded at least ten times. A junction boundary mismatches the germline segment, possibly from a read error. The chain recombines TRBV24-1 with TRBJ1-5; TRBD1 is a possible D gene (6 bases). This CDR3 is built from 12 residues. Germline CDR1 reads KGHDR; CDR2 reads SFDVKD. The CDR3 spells CASSEGDQPQHF. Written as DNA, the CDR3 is TGCGCCAGCAGTGAGGGGGATCAGCCCCAGCATTTT.

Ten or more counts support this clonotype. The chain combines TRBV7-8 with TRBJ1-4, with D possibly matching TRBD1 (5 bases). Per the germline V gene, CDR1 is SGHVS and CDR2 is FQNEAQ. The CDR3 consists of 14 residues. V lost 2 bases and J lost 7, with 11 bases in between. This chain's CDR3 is CASSLPGTGEKLFF. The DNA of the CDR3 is TGTGCCAGCAGCTTACCCGGGACTGGTGAAAAACTGTTTTTT. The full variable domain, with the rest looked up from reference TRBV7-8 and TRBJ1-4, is GAGVSQSPRYKVAKRGQDVALRCDPISGHVSLFWYQQALGQGPEFLTYFQNEAQLDKSGLPSDRFFAERPEGSVSTLKIQRTQQEDSAVYLCASSLPGTGEKLFFGSGTQLSVL.

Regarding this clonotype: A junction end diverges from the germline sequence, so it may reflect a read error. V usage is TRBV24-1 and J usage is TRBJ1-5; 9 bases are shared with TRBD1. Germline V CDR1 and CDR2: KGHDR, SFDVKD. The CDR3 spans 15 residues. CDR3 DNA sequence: TGTGCCAGCAGTAAAACCGGGACAGGGAGACAGCCCCAGCATTTT. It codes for CASSKTGTGRQPQHF.

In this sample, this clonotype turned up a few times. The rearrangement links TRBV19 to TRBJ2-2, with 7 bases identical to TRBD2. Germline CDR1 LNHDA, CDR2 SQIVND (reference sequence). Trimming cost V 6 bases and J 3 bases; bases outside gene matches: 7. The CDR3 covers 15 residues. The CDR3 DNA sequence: TGTGCCAGTAGACGGCCTAGCGGCTACACCGGGGAGCTGTTTTTT. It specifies CASRRPSGYTGELFF.

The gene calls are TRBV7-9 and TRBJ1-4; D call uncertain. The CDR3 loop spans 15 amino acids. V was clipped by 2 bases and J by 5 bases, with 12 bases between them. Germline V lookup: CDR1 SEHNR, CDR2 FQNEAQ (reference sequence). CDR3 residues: CASSLIAGVNEKLFF. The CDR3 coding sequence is TGTGCCAGCAGCTTAATAGCCGGGGTGAATGAAAAACTGTTTTTT.

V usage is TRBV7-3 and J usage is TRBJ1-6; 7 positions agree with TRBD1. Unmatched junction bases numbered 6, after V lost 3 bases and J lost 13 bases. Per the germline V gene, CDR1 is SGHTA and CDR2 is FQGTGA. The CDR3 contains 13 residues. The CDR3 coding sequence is TGTGCCAGCAGCTTGACAGGGAATCAGCCCCTCCACTTT. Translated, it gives CASSLTGNQPLHF. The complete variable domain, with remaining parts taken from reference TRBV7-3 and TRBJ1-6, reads GAGVSQTPSNKVTEKGKYVELRCDPISGHTALYWYRQSLGQGPEFLIYFQGTGAADDSGLPNDRFFAVRPEGSVSTLKIQRTERGDSAVYLCASSLTGNQPLHFGNGTRLTVT.

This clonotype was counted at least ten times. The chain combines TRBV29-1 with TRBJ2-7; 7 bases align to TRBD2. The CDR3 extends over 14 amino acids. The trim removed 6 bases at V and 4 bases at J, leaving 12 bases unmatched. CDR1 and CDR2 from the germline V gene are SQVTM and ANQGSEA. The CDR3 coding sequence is TGCAGCGTGCGTCTGGGACTATCCGATTACGAGCAGTACTTC. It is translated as CSVRLGLSDYEQYF.

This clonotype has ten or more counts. For the CDR3, the DNA is TGTGCCAGCAGTTACTTGAACACTGAAGCTTTCTTT. It translates to CASSYLNTEAFF. V usage is TRBV6-6 and J usage is TRBJ1-1; D uncertain. Trimming took off 1 base at V and 0 bases at J, with 0 bases between the two ends. Germline assignment: CDR1 MNHNY and CDR2 SVGAGI (reference sequence). This CDR3 spans 12 amino acids.

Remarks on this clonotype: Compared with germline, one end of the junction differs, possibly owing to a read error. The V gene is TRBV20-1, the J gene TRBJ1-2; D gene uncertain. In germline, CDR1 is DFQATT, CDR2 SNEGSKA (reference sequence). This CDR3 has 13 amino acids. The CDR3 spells CNARAVRNYGYTF. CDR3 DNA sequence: TGCAATGCTAGAGCGGTCAGAAACTATGGCTACACCTTC.

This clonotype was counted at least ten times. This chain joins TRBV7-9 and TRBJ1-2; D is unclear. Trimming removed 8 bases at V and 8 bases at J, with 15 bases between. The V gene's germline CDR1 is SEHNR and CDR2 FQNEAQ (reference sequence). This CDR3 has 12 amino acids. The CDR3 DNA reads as TGTGCCAGCGTGGTCTGGGTGGAGGGCTACACCTTC. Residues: CASVVWVEGYTF.

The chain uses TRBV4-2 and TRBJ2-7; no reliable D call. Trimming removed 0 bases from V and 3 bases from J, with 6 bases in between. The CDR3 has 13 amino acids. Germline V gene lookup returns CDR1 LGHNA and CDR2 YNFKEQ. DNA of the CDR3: TGTGCCAGCAGCCAAGAAGCGCTCTACGAGCAGTACTTC. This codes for CASSQEALYEQYF.

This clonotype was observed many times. The CDR3: CASGDDRQAFF. CDR3 DNA: TGTGCTAGTGGTGATGACAGGCAAGCTTTCTTT. This chain uses TRBV12-5 with TRBJ1-1, with D perhaps TRBD1 (6 bases). Trimming took 5 bases from V and 9 from J, leaving 10 bases between them. This CDR3 contains 11 residues. Germline V gives CDR1 LGHNT, CDR2 FRNRAP.

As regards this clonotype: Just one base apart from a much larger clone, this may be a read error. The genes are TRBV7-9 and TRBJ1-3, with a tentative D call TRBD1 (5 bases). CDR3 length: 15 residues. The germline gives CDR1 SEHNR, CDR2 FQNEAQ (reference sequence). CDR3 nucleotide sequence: TGTGCCAGCGGCTTTACCGGGGCCTCTGGAAACACCATATATTTT. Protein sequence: CASGFTGASGNTIYF.

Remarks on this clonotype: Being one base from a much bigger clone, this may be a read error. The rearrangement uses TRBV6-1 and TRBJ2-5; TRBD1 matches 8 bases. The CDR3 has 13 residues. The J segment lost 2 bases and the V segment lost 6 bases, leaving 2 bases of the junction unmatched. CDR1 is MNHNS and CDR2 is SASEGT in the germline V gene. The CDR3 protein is CASRNRGQETQYF. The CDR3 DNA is TGTGCCAGCAGAAACAGGGGGCAAGAGACCCAGTACTTC.

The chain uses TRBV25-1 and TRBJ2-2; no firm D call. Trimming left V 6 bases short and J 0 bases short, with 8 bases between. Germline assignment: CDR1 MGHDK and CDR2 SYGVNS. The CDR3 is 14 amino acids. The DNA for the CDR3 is TGTGCCAGCAGCTTAATAGCGAACACCGGGGAGCTGTTTTTT. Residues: CASSLIANTGELFF.

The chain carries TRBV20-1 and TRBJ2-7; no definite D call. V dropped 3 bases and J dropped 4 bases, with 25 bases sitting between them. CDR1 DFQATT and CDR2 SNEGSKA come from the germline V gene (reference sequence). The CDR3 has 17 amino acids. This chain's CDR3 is CSASRPHPILGEYEQYF. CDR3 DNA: TGCAGTGCTAGTAGACCTCACCCAATCCTGGGCGAATACGAGCAGTACTTC.

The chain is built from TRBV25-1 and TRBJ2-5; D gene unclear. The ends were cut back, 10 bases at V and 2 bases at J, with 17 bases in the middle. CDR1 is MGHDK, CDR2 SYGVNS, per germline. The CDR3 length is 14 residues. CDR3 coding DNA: TGTGCCATCAGCCAAGTTTCTGAGCAAGAGACCCAGTACTTC. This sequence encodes CAISQVSEQETQYF.